Below are 32 T cell receptor beta chains sequenced from a single sample in a study of PD-1 blockade in classical Hodgkin lymphoma. Libraries were prepared by immunoSEQ multiplex PCR; TCRdb keeps only in-frame clonotypes and omits some of them. The sample yields roughly 41,000 clones, 70% to 90% seen once. Each patient relapsed following autologous stem cell transplantation, and prior brentuximab vedotin exposure differed. This specimen was peripheral blood mononuclear cells (PBMCs), taken before the second cycle of nivolumab. The receptors here all came from a human donor with classical Hodgkin lymphoma.

This clone was seen a single time. The chain uses TRBV11-1 and TRBJ2-7, with TRBD1 matching over 9 bases. Germline CDR1 SGHAT, CDR2 FQDESV (reference sequence). This CDR3 comprises 14 residues. The V gene end was trimmed by 6 bases and the J gene end by 2 bases; junction bases not matched to a gene: 5. The CDR3 DNA reads TGTGCCAGCAGTCGGGACAGGGAGACCTACGAGCAGTACTTC. Residues: CASSRDRETYEQYF.

This clone was seen a single time. This rearrangement joins TRBV19 to TRBJ2-1, with D hard to call. Trimming stripped 5 bases from V and 0 bases from J, with 5 bases between. CDR3 length: 13 residues. Germline V gene data show CDR1 as LNHDA and CDR2 as SQIVND (reference sequence). CDR3 in amino acids: CASSFTSYNEQFF. CDR3 DNA sequence: TGTGCCAGTAGTTTCACCTCCTACAATGAGCAGTTCTTC.

In the case of this clone: Distinct nucleotide sequences in the sample also encode this CDR3. The chain employs TRBV27 and TRBJ2-7, with no clear D. CDR1 is MNHEY and CDR2 is SMNVEV in the germline V gene (reference sequence). V was clipped by 0 bases and J by 6 bases, with 9 bases between them. This CDR3 is 13 amino acids long. The CDR3 sequence is CASSLSGLGEQYF. CDR3 nucleotide sequence: TGTGCCAGCAGTTTATCTGGGTTGGGCGAGCAGTACTTC.

The chain carries TRBV6-1 and TRBJ2-2; perhaps D is TRBD1 or TRBD2 (6 bases each). This CDR3 has 18 amino acids. The V gene's germline CDR1 is MNHNS and CDR2 SASEGT. V lost 0 bases, J lost 5 bases, and 19 bases lay in between. CDR3 DNA: TGTGCCAGCAGTGAAGCCGGTACGGGGGCGCGTCTGACCGGGGAGCTGTTTTTT. Encoded protein: CASSEAGTGARLTGELFF.

This chain connects TRBV7-9 to TRBJ2-3; 9 bases fit TRBD2. J lost 2 bases, V lost 5 bases, and 11 bases had no gene match. The V gene's germline CDR1 is SEHNR and CDR2 FQNEAQ (reference sequence). The CDR3 consists of 17 residues. The chain's CDR3 is CASSPPASGAHTDTQYF. The CDR3 nucleotides are TGTGCCAGCAGCCCCCCGGCTAGCGGGGCCCACACAGATACGCAGTATTTT.

The rearrangement links TRBV10-3 to TRBJ1-5; D is unclear. Per the germline V gene, CDR1 is ENHRY and CDR2 is SYGVKD. V was cut by 8 bases and J by 0 bases, with 14 bases left in between. CDR3 length: 15 residues. The DNA for the CDR3 is TGTGCCATCGGGAGGAAGCCGGATAGCAATCAGCCCCAGCATTTT. Its translation: CAIGRKPDSNQPQHF.

The V gene is TRBV25-1, the J gene TRBJ2-3; 8 bases line up with TRBD2. The CDR3 covers 14 residues. Germline V gene lookup returns CDR1 MGHDK and CDR2 SYGVNS. J lost 3 bases, V lost 7 bases, and 6 bases had no gene match. CDR3 residues: CASTKREKTDTQYF. The CDR3 DNA reads as TGTGCCAGCACGAAGCGGGAGAAAACAGATACGCAGTATTTT.

The chain has TRBV19 and TRBJ1-5; no clear D. The V end was cut by 6 bases, the J end by 5 bases, with 17 bases between. The germline V gene has CDR1 LNHDA and CDR2 SQIVND (reference sequence). The CDR3 length is 15 residues. The CDR3: CASRIQPIVHQPQHF. CDR3 DNA: TGTGCCAGTAGGATACAACCGATTGTACATCAGCCCCAGCATTTT.

This clone was observed a single time. The CDR3 loop reads CASSLSVGNQLAGVHYEQYF. As DNA, the CDR3 is TGCGCCAGCAGCCTGAGTGTAGGAAACCAACTAGCGGGAGTCCACTACGAGCAGTACTTC. The V gene is TRBV5-1, the J gene TRBJ2-7; 11 bases are shared with TRBD2. The ends lost 4 bases at V and 3 bases at J; junction bases unmatched: 21. Germline V gene data show CDR1 as SGHRS and CDR2 as YFSETQ. There are 20 residues in the CDR3.

J is TRBJ2-7 and V is TRBV2; a weak D match, TRBD2 (5 bases). V was cut by 8 bases and J by 5 bases, with 16 bases left in between. Germline-derived CDR1 and CDR2 are SNHLY and FYNNEI. The CDR3 extends over 13 amino acids. CDR3 in DNA: TGTGCCAGCTTAAATCTCGGGGTTGACGAGCAGTACTTC. As protein: CASLNLGVDEQYF.

The chain couples TRBV11-1 to TRBJ2-6, with no clear D. V was clipped by 5 bases and J by 6 bases, with 8 bases between them. Germline values: CDR1 SGHAT, CDR2 FQDESV (reference sequence). This CDR3 spans 13 amino acids. For the CDR3, the DNA is TGTGCCAGCAGCCGCCCAGAGGCCAACGTCCTGACTTTC. It encodes CASSRPEANVLTF.

The chain couples TRBV2 to TRBJ2-2; D not certain. The V gene's germline CDR1 is SNHLY and CDR2 FYNNEI. The CDR3 loop spans 12 amino acids. With 6 bases removed from V and 11 bases from J, the gap between germline ends came to 13 bases. CDR3 sequence: CASRDSVAELFF. The CDR3, as DNA: TGTGCCAGCAGGGATTCGGTGGCAGAGCTGTTTTTT.

The chain joins TRBV5-1 to TRBJ2-5; no reliable D call. The CDR3 covers 12 residues. Germline V gene data show CDR1 as SGHRS and CDR2 as YFSETQ. V lost 0 bases, J lost 5 bases, and 5 bases lay in between. The DNA of the CDR3 is TGCGCCAGCAGCTTGGAAGGGGAGACCCAGTACTTC. Translating it yields CASSLEGETQYF.

J is TRBJ2-2 and V is TRBV7-6; D perhaps matches TRBD2 (6 bases). V shed 3 bases and J shed 1 base, with 12 bases lying between them. The CDR3 contains 16 residues. Germline V gene data show CDR1 as SGHVS and CDR2 as FNYEAQ. The CDR3 spells CASSFRRDRNTGELFF. The CDR3 nucleotides read TGTGCCAGCAGCTTTCGGCGGGACCGGAACACCGGGGAGCTGTTTTTT.

V is TRBV27 and J is TRBJ1-1; 7 nucleotides align to TRBD1. This CDR3 contains 15 residues. Trimming removed 4 bases from V and 6 bases from J; junction bases left unmatched: 11. Germline assignment: CDR1 MNHEY and CDR2 SMNVEV (reference sequence). CDR3 in amino acids: CASSSTATGIAEAFF. CDR3 bases: TGTGCCAGCAGTTCCACGGCGACAGGGATAGCTGAAGCTTTCTTT.

This chain links TRBV18 with TRBJ1-5, with D possibly TRBD1 on 5 matching bases. V was trimmed by 2 bases and J by 1 base, leaving 18 bases between them. The CDR3 covers 18 residues. Germline-derived CDR1 and CDR2 are KGHSH and LQKENI. CDR3 region: CASSPFGTAPGSNQPQHF. CDR3 nucleotides: TGTGCCAGCTCACCATTCGGGACCGCCCCTGGGAGCAATCAGCCCCAGCATTTT.

The chain joins TRBV5-6 to TRBJ2-7; possibly TRBD2 for D (5 bases). There are 13 residues in the CDR3. Germline V gives CDR1 SGHDT, CDR2 YYEEEE. Deletions cut 4 bases from V and 2 bases from J, with 10 bases between. Written as DNA, the CDR3 is TGTGCCAGCAGCCCAACTAGTACCTACGAGCAGTACTTC. The encoded protein is CASSPTSTYEQYF.

The V gene is TRBV5-1, the J gene TRBJ2-3, with D tentatively TRBD1 or TRBD2 (5 bases each). The V and J ends lost 2 bases and 2 bases respectively, with 9 bases between them. The CDR3 totals 14 residues. CDR1 and CDR2 from the germline V gene are SGHRS and YFSETQ. CDR3 bases: TGCGCCAGCAGCTTTGGGGGTCTCACAGATACGCAGTATTTT. Residues: CASSFGGLTDTQYF.

This chain joins TRBV6-5 and TRBJ2-2, with D hard to call. CDR3 size: 14 residues. Germline V gene sequence: CDR1 MNHEY, CDR2 SVGAGI. Trimming pared 2 bases from V and 8 bases from J, leaving 12 bases between. As DNA, the CDR3 is TGTGCCAGCAGTTACCCGCCCTACTCTGGGGAGCTGTTTTTT. As protein: CASSYPPYSGELFF.

The V and J genes are TRBV18 and TRBJ2-2, with D possibly matching TRBD2 (7 bases). The V and J ends lost 6 bases and 3 bases respectively, with 17 bases between them. Germline V gene lookup returns CDR1 KGHSH and CDR2 LQKENI. There are 16 residues in the CDR3. Here the CDR3 DNA reads TGTGCCAGCTCGTCACCGGGGGGCAGAGACACCGGGGAGCTGTTTTTT. Protein sequence: CASSSPGGRDTGELFF. The variable domain in full, completed from reference TRBV18 and TRBJ2-2, reads NAGVMQNPRHLVRRRGQEARLRCSPMKGHSHVYWYRQLPEEGLKFMVYLQKENIIDESGMPKERFSAEFPKEGPSILRIQQVVRGDSAAYFCASSSPGGRDTGELFFGEGSRLTVL.

Note on this clone: The junction departs from the called germline gene at one end, perhaps through a read error. This chain uses TRBV13 with TRBJ1-2, with D unclear. The CDR3 length is 14 residues. CDR1 and CDR2 (germline): PRHDT, FYEKMQ (reference sequence). The CDR3 DNA reads TGTGCCAACAGCTTAGGTACAGCCAACTATGGCTACACCTTC. Protein: CANSLGTANYGYTF.

This CDR3 is CASSLGGKSYEQYF. The CDR3 DNA sequence: TGTGCCAGCAGCTTGGGAGGGAAATCCTACGAGCAGTACTTC. This rearrangement joins TRBV5-4 to TRBJ2-7; the D gene is possibly TRBD2 (5 bases). The CDR3 loop spans 14 amino acids. Trimming pared 0 bases from V and 1 base from J, leaving 8 bases between. CDR1 is SGHNT and CDR2 is YYREEE in the germline V gene (reference sequence).

The CDR3 loop reads CSVRPTGNNEKLFF. The CDR3 bases are TGCAGCGTTCGTCCGACAGGAAACAATGAAAAACTGTTTTTT. This rearrangement joins TRBV29-1 to TRBJ1-4; D is perhaps TRBD1 (6 bases). The germline CDR1 and CDR2 sequences are SQVTM and ANQGSEA. V was trimmed by 5 bases and J by 5 bases, leaving 15 bases between them. There are 14 residues in the CDR3.

The CDR3 DNA follows: TGTGCCAGCAGCGAACAGAGCTCCTACGAGCAGTACTTC. It is translated as CASSEQSSYEQYF. The chain couples TRBV7-3 to TRBJ2-7; unclear D gene. CDR1 SGHTA and CDR2 FQGTGA come from the germline V gene. This CDR3 is built from 13 residues. Trimming took 5 bases from V and 0 from J, leaving 8 bases between them.

This clone was detected only once. J is TRBJ1-5 and V is TRBV18; unclear D gene. Germline-derived CDR1 and CDR2 are KGHSH and LQKENI. This CDR3 region has 16 residues. Trimming removed 1 base from V and 6 bases from J, with 16 bases in between. CDR3: CASSPLAQKGGQPQHF. DNA of the CDR3: TGTGCCAGCTCACCACTTGCCCAAAAAGGAGGTCAGCCCCAGCATTTT.

The chain employs TRBV25-1 and TRBJ2-1, with D perhaps matching TRBD1 or TRBD2 (6 bases each). This CDR3 region has 12 residues. V dropped 5 bases and J dropped 8 bases, with 10 bases sitting between them. From germline, CDR1 is MGHDK and CDR2 SYGVNS. The CDR3 bases are TGTGCCAGCAGTCCCGGGGGCGATGAGCAGTTCTTC. Amino acid sequence: CASSPGGDEQFF.

The gene calls are TRBV13 and TRBJ2-6, with D unclear. V was clipped by 1 base and J by 0 bases, with 7 bases between them. The CDR3 runs to 16 residues. CDR1 PRHDT and CDR2 FYEKMQ come from the germline V gene (reference sequence). DNA for the CDR3: TGTGCCAGCAGCTTAGAAAGGGCCTCTGGGGCCAACGTCCTGACTTTC. Protein sequence: CASSLERASGANVLTF.

This clone came up a few times. The chain joins TRBV6-6 to TRBJ2-1; D is possibly TRBD2 (6 bases). The CDR3 length is 15 residues. V lost 4 bases to trimming and J lost 4 bases, with 14 bases between them. Germline loops: CDR1 MNHNY, CDR2 SVGAGI (reference sequence). The CDR3 coding sequence is TGTGCCAGCAGTTCTTTCACGGGGGATTACAATGAGCAGTTCTTC. Translating it yields CASSSFTGDYNEQFF.

This clone came up once. The chain employs TRBV27 and TRBJ2-1; 10 bases fit TRBD2. Germline CDR1 reads MNHEY; CDR2 reads SMNVEV (reference sequence). V trimming: 0 bases; J trimming: 0 bases; junction bases outside the gene matches: 8. The CDR3 is made up of 19 amino acids. The CDR3 DNA follows: TGTGCCAGCAGTTTATCATCTAGCGGGAGCTTCAGCTCCTACAATGAGCAGTTCTTC. This gives the protein CASSLSSSGSFSSYNEQFF.

CDR3 DNA sequence: TGCGCCAGCACTCCCTCCCGGGTGGCGGGAGGGGCAGAGACCCAGTACTTC. The encoded protein is CASTPSRVAGGAETQYF. The chain carries TRBV23-1 and TRBJ2-5; 9 bases are a match to TRBD2. Being an ORF, TRBV23-1 has a function that is uncertain. This CDR3 has 17 residues. V trimming: 7 bases; J trimming: 4 bases; junction bases outside the gene matches: 16.

This chain uses TRBV5-6 with TRBJ2-7, with D maybe TRBD2 (5 bases). The CDR3 loop spans 16 amino acids. The germline V gene has CDR1 SGHDT and CDR2 YYEEEE. Trimming left V 0 bases short and J 2 bases short, with 15 bases between. The CDR3 here is CASSLARTAYTYEQYF. CDR3 DNA sequence: TGTGCCAGCAGCTTGGCCCGGACTGCGTATACCTACGAGCAGTACTTC.

The genes are TRBV6-1 and TRBJ2-2; D possibly corresponds to TRBD1 (6 bases). CDR1 is MNHNS and CDR2 is SASEGT in the germline V gene. The CDR3 extends over 14 amino acids. Trimming shortened V by 1 base and J by 5 bases, and 8 bases separated the two germline ends. CDR3 region: CASSEGGPTGELFF. In nucleotides, the CDR3 is TGTGCCAGCAGTGAAGGGGGGCCTACCGGGGAGCTGTTTTTT.